This TCR beta chain was recorded in a study of CXCR3-negative and CXCR3-positive naive CD8 T cells. Overall study findings and caveats: Naive CXCR3-positive and CXCR3-negative cells shared similar TRBV-TRBJ usage, unlike memory cells. Diversity proved comparably high across both naive subsets and much lower in memory CD8+ cells. CXCR3-positive naive cells carried more hydrophobic TRB CDR3s than CXCR3-negative naive cells did.

A word on this clonotype: Its antigen is still unknown.

Per germline, CDR1 PRHDT and CDR2 FYEKMQ (reference sequence). The CDR3 is 15 residues long. The authors gated naive CD8+ T cells as CD45RO-CCR7+CD27+CD95-. In preparing the TRB cDNA libraries, 5' RACE with UMI labels was used. Each CDR3 protein gets one entry in TCRdb, which reprocessed the 5' RACE reads and gives no DNA. This specimen shows tens of thousands of distinct CDR3 sequences; the ten leading clones hold over 0.4%. The receptor's source is a human donor in good health. Some clones in this sample may be carry-over from other donors' samples. The chain has TRBV13 and TRBJ2-3; TCRdb outputs TRBD1, but without DNA this stays unchecked. The material sequenced was naive CXCR3+ CD8+ T cells from blood. Subset defined: CD45RO-CCR7+CD27+CD95- naive CD8+ T cells expressing CXCR3 (TNR3+). The CDR3: CASSSRDRGTDTQYF.